This TCR beta chain is from a study of T cell repertoires in cytomegalovirus infection. Study in general: Public signatures in TCR beta pointed to CMV infection and matching HLA type.

This clonotype has ten or more counts. Its antigen is not known. A junction end diverges from the germline sequence, so it may reflect a read error. The CDR3 runs to 15 residues. CDR1 is SGHTA and CDR2 is FQGNSA in the germline V gene. Each CDR3 protein gets one entry after TCRdb re-called the reads with MiXCR. The sample records fewer than 550,000 distinct CDR3 sequences, approximately 17% being singletons. The study, taken as a whole, reports: CMV carriers with the relevant HLA were identified by cumulative public TCR beta family frequency. Dominating the ex vivo response were HLA-C-restricted CMV-specific TCR beta clonotypes.

This chain joins TRBV7-2 and TRBJ2-7; 9 bases fit TRBD2. Specimen: CD8+ T cells from PBMCs. This sequence originates from a human donor in good health (CMV status not recorded). Some clones in this sample may be carry-over from other donors' samples. The CDR3 DNA reads TGTGCCAGCAGCGAGGTAGCGGGGGCCTCCCACGAGCAGTACTTC. This sequence encodes CASSEVAGASHEQYF.